What follows are 5 T cell receptor beta chains derived from one specimen sequenced in a study of identical twins. Each CDR3 protein gets one entry after TCRdb re-called the 5' RACE reads with MiXCR. The repertoire holds 550,000 to 700,000 distinct CDR3 sequences, 9.6% seen once, with around 3.1% in the top ten. This same sample was also part of a study on yellow fever vaccine responses in identical twins.

The sequenced material came from PBMCs. The receptors were sampled from a woman aged 18 to 35 in good health.

This clonotype was counted between two and nine times. The chain links TRBV3-1 to TRBJ2-7; 7 nucleotides align to TRBD2. The germline gives CDR1 LGHDT, CDR2 YNNKEL (reference sequence). The CDR3 has 15 residues. The junction had 6 bases not matched to a gene; V was cut back by 2 bases and J by 2 bases. The CDR3 here is CASSQIGLGAYEQYF. The CDR3 DNA sequence: TGTGCCAGCAGCCAAATAGGACTAGGTGCCTACGAGCAGTACTTC.

The V call is TRBV6-1, the J call TRBJ1-6; 7 bases agree with TRBD1. Germline V gene sequence: CDR1 MNHNS, CDR2 SASEGT. V lost 5 bases, J lost 6 bases, and 7 bases stayed unmatched. CDR3 length equals 15 residues. In DNA, the CDR3 is TGTGCCAGCAGTAAACCGACAGGGAGTAATTCACCCCTCCACTTT. Protein sequence: CASSKPTGSNSPLHF.

This clonotype was counted a few times. This chain joins TRBV7-2 and TRBJ2-2; 8 nucleotides align to TRBD1. Looked up from germline, CDR1 is SGHTA and CDR2 is FQGNSA. CDR3 size: 16 residues. V lost 3 bases and J lost 0; bases outside the gene matches: 3. Here the CDR3 DNA reads TGTGCCAGCAGCTTGACAGGGGCGACGAACACCGGGGAGCTGTTTTTT. As protein: CASSLTGATNTGELFF.

Many counts were recorded for this clonotype. V is TRBV7-2 and J is TRBJ2-7, with D tentatively TRBD2 (6 bases). Germline CDR1 is SGHTA and CDR2 is FQGNSA. V shed 3 bases and J shed 4 bases, with 16 bases lying between them. The CDR3 length is 15 residues. Written as DNA, the CDR3 is TGTGCCAGCAGCTTCGAAGCGGGTTCCCTTTACGAGCAGTACTTC. Its translation is CASSFEAGSLYEQYF.

The rearrangement links TRBV4-3 to TRBJ2-7; D is unresolved. The CDR3 runs 17 residues. Germline V CDR1 and CDR2: LGHNA, YSLEER. V was clipped by 2 bases and J by 4 bases, with 21 bases between them. The CDR3 nucleotides read TGCGCCAGCAGCCAAAGGGCGTCCGGAGTGAACCTGTACGAGCAGTACTTC. The encoded protein is CASSQRASGVNLYEQYF.